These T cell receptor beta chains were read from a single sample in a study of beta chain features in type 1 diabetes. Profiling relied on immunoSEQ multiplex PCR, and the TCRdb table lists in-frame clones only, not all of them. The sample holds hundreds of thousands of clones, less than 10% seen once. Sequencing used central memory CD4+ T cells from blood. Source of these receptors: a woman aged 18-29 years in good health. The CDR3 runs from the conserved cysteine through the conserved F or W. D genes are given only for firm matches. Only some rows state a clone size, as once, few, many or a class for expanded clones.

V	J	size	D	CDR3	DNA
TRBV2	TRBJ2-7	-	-	CASRVDSYSYEQYF	TGTGCCAGCAGAGTCGACAGCTACTCCTACGAGCAGTACTTC
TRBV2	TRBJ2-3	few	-	CASRTFSTDTQYF	TGTGCCAGCCGGACATTTTCCACAGATACGCAGTATTTT
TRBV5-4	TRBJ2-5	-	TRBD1	CASSLQGAAETQYF	TGTGCCAGCAGCCTGCAGGGGGCGGCGGAGACCCAGTACTTC
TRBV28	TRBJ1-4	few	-	CASTDPREEKLFF	TGTGCCAGCACCGACCCGAGGGAAGAAAAACTGTTTTTT
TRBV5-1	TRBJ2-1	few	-	CASSEVVGASGRNEQFF	TGCGCCAGCAGCGAAGTGGTCGGGGCCTCGGGTAGGAATGAGCAGTTCTTC
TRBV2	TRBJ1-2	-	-	CASSAQGFGYTF	TGTGCCAGCAGTGCTCAGGGATTTGGCTACACCTTC
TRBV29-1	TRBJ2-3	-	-	CSVGGYTDTQYF	TGCAGCGTTGGAGGGTACACAGATACGCAGTATTTT
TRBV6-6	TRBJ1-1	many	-	CASSLGTEAFF	TGTGCCAGCAGTCTGGGGACTGAAGCTTTCTTT
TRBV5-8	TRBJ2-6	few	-	CASSLADGANVLTF	TGTGCCAGCAGCTTGGCCGATGGGGCCAACGTCCTGACTTTC
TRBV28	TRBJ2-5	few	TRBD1	CASSRGQGGETQYF	TGTGCCAGCAGCCGCGGACAGGGTGGCGAGACCCAGTACTTC
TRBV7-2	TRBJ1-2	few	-	CASSLVMVGGYTF	TGTGCCAGCAGCTTAGTAATGGTCGGTGGCTACACCTTC
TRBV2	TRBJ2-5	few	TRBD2	CASSARRGETQYF	TGTGCCAGCAGTGCCCGGCGGGGGGAGACCCAGTACTTC
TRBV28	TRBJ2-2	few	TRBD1	CASRRTGFDGELFF	TGTGCCAGCAGACGGACAGGGTTTGACGGGGAGCTGTTTTTT
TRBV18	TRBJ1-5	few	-	CASSESHQPQHF	TGTGCCAGCTCAGAATCCCACCAGCCCCAGCATTTT
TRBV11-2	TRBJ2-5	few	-	CASSLGPGTQYF	TGTGCCAGCAGCTTAGGGCCCGGGACCCAGTACTTC
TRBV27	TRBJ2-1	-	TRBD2	CASSRYLAGGDNEQFF	TGTGCCAGCAGTCGATATCTAGCGGGAGGAGACAATGAGCAGTTCTTC
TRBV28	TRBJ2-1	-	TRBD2	CASSLFGGRAIDEQFF	TGTGCCAGCAGTTTATTTGGCGGGAGGGCCATTGATGAGCAGTTCTTC
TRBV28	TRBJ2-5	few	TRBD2	CASSLGTSGRHFETQYF	TGTGCCAGCAGTCTCGGGACTAGCGGGAGACACTTCGAGACCCAGTACTTC
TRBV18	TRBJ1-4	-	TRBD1	CASSPGTGSEKLFF	TGTGCCAGCTCACCAGGGACAGGGAGCGAAAAACTGTTTTTT
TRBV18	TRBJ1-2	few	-	CASSPPSRAGGYTF	TGTGCCAGCTCACCACCGTCCAGGGCTGGTGGCTACACCTTC
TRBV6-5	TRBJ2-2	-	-	CASWTGQDTGELFF	TGTGCCAGCTGGACCGGACAAGACACCGGGGAGCTGTTTTTT
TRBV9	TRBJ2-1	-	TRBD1	CASSAIGQGAGNQQFF	TGTGCCAGCAGCGCCATTGGACAGGGCGCGGGCAATCAGCAGTTCTTC
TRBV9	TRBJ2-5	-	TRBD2	CASSSSTSVWETQYF	TGTGCCAGCAGCTCCTCCACTAGCGTTTGGGAGACCCAGTACTTC
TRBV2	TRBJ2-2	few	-	CAIKLANTGELFF	TGTGCCATCAAACTAGCGAACACCGGGGAGCTGTTTTTT
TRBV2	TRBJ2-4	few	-	CASSETFMGNIQYF	TGTGCCAGCAGTGAAACCTTCATGGGAAACATTCAGTACTTC
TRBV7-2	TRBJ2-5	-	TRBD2	CASSLLLAGGQVAETQYF	TGTGCCAGCAGCTTACTACTAGCGGGAGGGCAAGTGGCAGAGACCCAGTACTTC
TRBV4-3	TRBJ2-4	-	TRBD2	CASSQGSGTKNIQYF	TGCGCCAGCAGCCAAGGGAGCGGGACCAAAAACATTCAGTACTTC
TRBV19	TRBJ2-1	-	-	CASQPRGSYEQFF	TGTGCCAGTCAGCCCCGGGGTTCTTATGAGCAGTTCTTC
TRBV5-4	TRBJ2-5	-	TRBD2	CASSPAGAGETQYF	TGTGCCAGCAGCCCCGCGGGAGCCGGGGAGACCCAGTACTTC
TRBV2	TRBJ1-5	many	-	CASSAEGLGNQPQHF	TGTGCCAGCAGCGCTGAGGGCTTGGGCAATCAGCCCCAGCATTTT
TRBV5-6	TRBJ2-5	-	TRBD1	CASSLDTGTGVRTQYF	TGTGCCAGCAGCTTGGATACAGGGACAGGGGTGCGGACCCAGTACTTC
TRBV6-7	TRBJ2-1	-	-	CASSPRNEQFF	TGTGCCAGCAGTCCCAGAAATGAGCAGTTCTTC
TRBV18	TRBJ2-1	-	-	CASSPLMANEQFF	TGTGCCAGCTCACCACTTATGGCCAATGAGCAGTTCTTC
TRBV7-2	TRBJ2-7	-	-	CASSVTGNSYEQYF	TGTGCCAGCAGCGTTACAGGGAACTCCTACGAGCAGTACTTC
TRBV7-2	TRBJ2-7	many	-	CASSLALGGQYEQYF	TGTGCCAGCAGCTTAGCGCTTGGCGGACAATACGAGCAGTACTTC
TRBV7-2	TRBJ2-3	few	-	CASSHSDTQYF	TGTGCCAGCAGCCACAGCGATACGCAGTATTTT
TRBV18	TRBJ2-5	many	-	CASSPPSLRGETQYF	TGTGCCAGCTCACCACCGAGTTTACGGGGAGAGACCCAGTACTTC
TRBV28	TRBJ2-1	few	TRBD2	CASSSVAGSYNEQFF	TGTGCCAGCAGTTCGGTAGCGGGGAGCTACAATGAGCAGTTCTTC
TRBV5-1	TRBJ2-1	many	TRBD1	CASSSTGGAYNEQFF	TGCGCCAGCAGCTCGACAGGGGGCGCCTACAATGAGCAGTTCTTC
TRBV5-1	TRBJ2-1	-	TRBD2	CASSMGLAGANEQFF	TGCGCCAGCAGCATGGGACTAGCGGGAGCCAATGAGCAGTTCTTC
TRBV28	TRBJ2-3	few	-	CASSFPSTDTQYF	TGTGCCAGCAGTTTTCCGAGCACAGATACGCAGTATTTT
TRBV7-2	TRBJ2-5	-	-	CASSTGFRETQYF	TGTGCCAGCAGCACAGGGTTCAGGGAGACCCAGTACTTC
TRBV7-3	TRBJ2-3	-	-	CASSLTGGMQYF	TGTGCCAGCAGCTTAACAGGGGGTATGCAGTATTTT
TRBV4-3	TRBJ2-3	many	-	CASSQEPPPDTQYF	TGCGCCAGCAGCCAAGAACCCCCGCCAGATACGCAGTATTTT
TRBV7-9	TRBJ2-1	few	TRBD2	CASSSPGGPGSEQFF	TGTGCCAGCAGCTCTCCGGGAGGGCCGGGTAGTGAGCAGTTCTTC
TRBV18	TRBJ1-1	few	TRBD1	CASSPQGALNTEAFF	TGTGCCAGCTCACCACAGGGGGCTCTGAACACAGAAGCTTTCTTT
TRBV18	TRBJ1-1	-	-	CASSPIDGDGKF	TGTGCCAGCTCACCAATCGATGGGGACGGGAAGTTT
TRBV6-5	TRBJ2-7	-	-	CASRRPAYEQYF	TGTGCCAGCAGGCGGCCGGCCTACGAGCAGTACTTC
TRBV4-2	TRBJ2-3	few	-	CASSQDRVAGTDTQYF	TGTGCCAGCAGCCAAGATCGGGTAGCGGGCACAGATACGCAGTATTTT
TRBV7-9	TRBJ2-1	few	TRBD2	CASSPDGGYNEQFF	TGTGCCAGCAGCCCCGACGGGGGGTACAATGAGCAGTTCTTC
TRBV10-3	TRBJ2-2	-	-	CATEQGPTDTGELFF	TGTGCCACCGAACAGGGCCCTACTGACACCGGGGAGCTGTTTTTT
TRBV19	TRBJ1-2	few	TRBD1	CASHSPNGGQDTNYGYTF	TGTGCCAGCCACTCGCCCAACGGGGGACAGGACACTAACTATGGCTACACCTTC